This T cell receptor (beta chain) was sequenced in a study of shared clonotypes between healthy human individuals. About the study: A couple of women and a few men aged 18 to 49 served as donors.

Adult donors, all healthy and HIV-negative, had no recent acute infections or vaccinations. This CDR3 has 15 residues. Germline values: CDR1 SGHNT, CDR2 YYREEE (reference sequence). The germline V and J ends were trimmed by 0 bases and 1 base, with 8 bases remaining between them. Remarks on this clone: Other DNA sequences within the sample encode an identical CDR3.

Genomic DNA from each subset was divided evenly over several immunoSEQ plates. Using immunoSEQ multiplex PCR, the repertoire was profiled, and TCRdb retains in-frame clones only, with some absent. The sample records about 1.5 million clones, roughly 96% being singletons. The source of this sequence is a man under 40 in good health. Sequenced material: naive CD4+ T cells sorted from blood. The subset denotes: CD45RA+ positively selected. This chain connects TRBV5-4 to TRBJ1-5; D may be TRBD1 (5 bases). CDR3 in DNA: TGTGCCAGCAGCTTGGCCGGGGGGAGCAATCAGCCCCAGCATTTT. This translates into CASSLAGGSNQPQHF.